This entry lists 26 T cell receptor beta chains sequenced from one sample in a study of early T cells in non-severe SARS-CoV-2 infection. One entry per CDR3 protein results from TCRdb running MiXCR on the 5' RACE reads. The sample comprises 50,000 or so distinct CDR3 sequences, approximately 12% of which are singletons, and 8.5% to 10% rests with the top ten. Sequenced material: whole blood. The origin of the receptors is an adult who was a healthcare worker with PCR-confirmed SARS-CoV-2 infection or an uninfected control (not recorded which).

This clonotype has ten or more counts. The chain carries TRBV12-3 or TRBV12-4 and TRBJ1-2; no definite D call. V was pared by 2 bases and J by 6 bases, with 10 bases between. There are 13 residues in the CDR3. The chain's CDR3 is CASSLNSMNGYTF. CDR3 coding DNA: TGTGCCAGCAGTTTAAACAGCATGAATGGCTACACCTTC.

This sequence joins TRBV12-3 or TRBV12-4 and TRBJ1-2; 7 positions match TRBD1. The CDR3 sequence is 13 residues long. V gave up 5 bases and J gave up 4 bases; unmatched junction bases: 4. This CDR3 is CASSRTGAYGYTF. CDR3 nucleotides: TGTGCCAGCAGTCGTACAGGGGCCTATGGCTACACCTTC.

This clonotype came up many times. The chain carries TRBV10-1 and TRBJ1-5; 8 nucleotides agree with TRBD1. V shed 8 bases and J 7 bases; nucleotides not matched to a gene: 10. Germline CDR1 and CDR2: WNHNN and SYGVQD (reference sequence). The CDR3 extends over 14 amino acids. The CDR3 is CASLSRGLWQPQHF. CDR3 DNA: TGCGCCAGCCTCTCCAGGGGGCTGTGGCAGCCCCAGCATTTT.

This clonotype was seen ten or more times. The chain is built from TRBV27 and TRBJ1-4, with D tentatively TRBD1 (5 bases). The CDR3 is 13 amino acids. Germline CDR1 MNHEY, CDR2 SMNVEV (reference sequence). V lost 8 bases to trimming and J lost 5 bases, with 12 bases between them. As DNA, the CDR3 is TGTGCCAGCGGAACAGGTTGGAATGAAAAACTGTTTTTT. It translates to CASGTGWNEKLFF.

This clonotype has only a few counts. The chain uses TRBV27 and TRBJ1-5; no clear D. The CDR3 is made up of 14 amino acids. Germline lookup yields CDR1 MNHEY and CDR2 SMNVEV (reference sequence). Trimming pared 2 bases from V and 6 bases from J, leaving 11 bases between. As DNA, the CDR3 is TGTGCCAGCAGTTTAGGATCGGGCTCTCAGCCCCAGCATTTT. Its translation is CASSLGSGSQPQHF.

The chain is built from TRBV7-9 and TRBJ1-1, with D uncertain. Germline CDR1 is SEHNR and CDR2 is FQNEAQ (reference sequence). Between the trimmed V and J ends, which lost 4 bases and 7 bases, there was a span of 13 bases. The CDR3 consists of 13 residues. CDR3 sequence reads: CASSSSWENEAFF. In DNA, the CDR3 is TGTGCCAGCAGCTCCAGCTGGGAAAATGAAGCTTTCTTT.

This chain connects TRBV6-2 or TRBV6-3 to TRBJ2-7, with D unclear. V was pared by 4 bases and J by 2 bases, with 15 bases between. The CDR3 contains 15 residues. Per germline, CDR1 MNHEY and CDR2 SVGEGT. As DNA, the CDR3 is TGTGCCAGCAGTTCCAGCCTGGCGTTACCCTACGAGCAGTACTTC. It codes for CASSSSLALPYEQYF.

This rearrangement joins TRBV6-5 to TRBJ2-4; D uncertain. CDR3 length: 16 amino acids. The ends were cut back, 4 bases at V and 0 bases at J, with 13 bases in the middle. Germline V gene lookup returns CDR1 MNHEY and CDR2 SVGAGI. The CDR3 sequence is CASSWSAGLAKNIQYF. The CDR3 DNA reads TGTGCCAGCAGTTGGTCAGCTGGGCTAGCCAAAAACATTCAGTACTTC.

The chain uses TRBV7-9 and TRBJ2-3; TRBD2 is a possible D gene (6 bases). V lost 5 bases to trimming and J lost 4 bases, with 16 bases between them. The germline V gene encodes CDR1 SEHNR and CDR2 FQNEAQ (reference sequence). The CDR3 has 15 residues. The CDR3 sequence: CASSLQRGSADTQYF. The CDR3 DNA reads as TGTGCCAGCAGCCTCCAACGGGGGTCTGCAGATACGCAGTATTTT.

This clonotype showed up just a few times. This sequence joins TRBV10-1 and TRBJ2-3; no definite D call. The CDR3 totals 12 residues. The V and J ends lost 3 bases and 4 bases respectively, with 5 bases between them. From germline, CDR1 is WNHNN and CDR2 SYGVQD (reference sequence). The CDR3 spells CASSDGPDTQYF. For the CDR3, the DNA is TGCGCCAGCAGTGACGGGCCAGATACGCAGTATTTT.

There are a few counts of this clonotype. The chain couples TRBV7-2 to TRBJ1-5; D gene unclear. CDR1 and CDR2 (germline): SGHTA, FQGNSA. V was pared by 5 bases and J by 0 bases, with 5 bases between. The CDR3 consists of 13 residues. Here the CDR3 DNA reads TGTGCCAGCAGCCGGAGTAGCAATCAGCCCCAGCATTTT. It codes for CASSRSSNQPQHF.

The J gene is TRBJ2-1, the V gene TRBV21-1. TRBV21-1 is annotated as a pseudogene. CDR3 length equals 17 residues. The CDR3 DNA follows: TGTGCCAGCAGCAAACATCCCTTACATGGAGCTTACTATGAGCAGTTCTTC. Protein sequence: CASSKHPLHGAYYEQFF.

This clonotype was detected a few times. V is TRBV7-9 and J is TRBJ1-1; possible D gene TRBD1, 6 bases. The CDR3 is made up of 11 amino acids. Trimming shortened V by 3 bases and J by 8 bases, and 7 bases separated the two germline ends. CDR1 and CDR2 from the germline V gene are SEHNR and FQNEAQ (reference sequence). CDR3 bases: TGTGCCAGCAGCTTTACAGGGGAAGCTTTCTTT. It codes for CASSFTGEAFF.

This clonotype was seen repeatedly, ten times or more. The genes are TRBV27 and TRBJ2-7; 7 bases fit TRBD1. Germline-derived CDR1 and CDR2 are MNHEY and SMNVEV (reference sequence). The CDR3 spans 15 residues. V gave up 5 bases and J gave up 2 bases; unmatched junction bases: 9. Written as DNA, the CDR3 is TGTGCCAGCAGTCTAAAAGGACAGGCCGCCTACGAGCAGTACTTC. Amino acid sequence: CASSLKGQAAYEQYF.

The chain employs TRBV7-2 and TRBJ1-3; 7 bases line up with TRBD1. Trimming removed 5 bases from V and 6 bases from J; junction bases left unmatched: 7. CDR1 SGHTA and CDR2 FQGNSA come from the germline V gene. The CDR3 loop spans 14 amino acids. CDR3 region: CASSQEQGTNTIYF. In nucleotides, the CDR3 is TGTGCCAGCAGCCAGGAACAGGGGACAAACACCATATATTTT.

The chain combines TRBV19 with TRBJ1-2; D remains unclear. V lost 0 bases to trimming and J lost 0 bases, with 11 bases between them. CDR3 length: 16 amino acids. CDR1 is LNHDA and CDR2 is SQIVND in the germline V gene (reference sequence). CDR3 in amino acids: CASSIDLTSSNYGYTF. CDR3 bases: TGTGCCAGTAGTATAGATCTTACGTCCTCTAACTATGGCTACACCTTC.

The chain is built from TRBV28 and TRBJ1-1; TRBD1 aligns across 7 bases. The CDR3 covers 14 residues. Germline-derived CDR1 and CDR2 are MDHEN and SYDVKM. V was clipped by 7 bases and J by 2 bases; unmatched bases: 7. The CDR3 reads CASKRDSGNTEAFF. The CDR3 DNA follows: TGTGCCAGCAAGAGGGACAGCGGCAACACTGAAGCTTTCTTT. The complete variable domain, with remaining parts taken from reference TRBV28 and TRBJ1-1, reads DVKVTQSSRYLVKRTGEKVFLECVQDMDHENMFWYRQDPGLGLRLIYFSYDVKMKEKGDIPEGYSVSREKKERFSLILESASTNQTSMYLCASKRDSGNTEAFFGQGTRLTVV.

This clonotype turned up a few times. V and J are TRBV9 and TRBJ2-1; TRBD2 agrees at 8 bases. There are 15 residues in the CDR3. The germline V gene encodes CDR1 SGDLS and CDR2 YYNGEE. J gave up 10 bases and V 3 bases, and 12 bases lay outside the gene matches. CDR3 protein: CASSAPGLVLSEQFF. CDR3 DNA sequence: TGTGCCAGCAGCGCCCCGGGACTAGTGCTTTCGGAGCAGTTCTTC.

This clonotype was observed a few times. This sequence joins TRBV12-3 or TRBV12-4 and TRBJ2-4; D possibly corresponds to TRBD2 (5 bases). Trimming took 3 bases from V and 1 from J, leaving 10 bases between them. There are 15 residues in the CDR3. DNA of the CDR3: TGTGCCAGCAGTTTCCACACGGGGGCCAAAAACATTCAGTACTTC. Translating it yields CASSFHTGAKNIQYF.

This clonotype was observed at least ten times. The chain has TRBV28 and TRBJ2-3; 7 nucleotides align to TRBD2. The trim removed 4 bases at V and 7 bases at J, leaving 14 bases unmatched. Germline V CDR1 and CDR2: MDHEN, SYDVKM. This CDR3 has 16 amino acids. The CDR3 region is CASSSDAGEPLNTQYF. The CDR3 DNA is TGTGCCAGCAGTTCCGACGCGGGGGAGCCACTGAATACGCAGTATTTT.

A note on this clonotype: A much larger clone lies one base from this, so it may be a read error. This chain links TRBV27 with TRBJ1-1; no firm D call. Germline CDR1 reads MNHEY; CDR2 reads SMNVEV (reference sequence). The CDR3 spans 13 residues. The CDR3 loop is CVSSLSADTEAFF. CDR3 DNA sequence: TGTGTCAGCAGTTTATCAGCTGATACTGAAGCTTTCTTT.

The chain combines TRBV29-1 with TRBJ2-1, with D tentatively TRBD2 (5 bases). CDR3 size: 10 residues. Germline CDR1 reads SQVTM; CDR2 reads ANQGSEA. The ends were cut back, 4 bases at V and 10 bases at J, with 8 bases in the middle. CDR3 region: CSVAGREQFF. CDR3 bases: TGCAGCGTTGCGGGGAGAGAGCAGTTCTTC.

This clonotype was counted many times. V and J are TRBV5-1 and TRBJ2-1, with TRBD1 identical over 12 bases. Germline V lookup: CDR1 SGHRS, CDR2 YFSETQ. The V segment lost 4 bases and the J segment 7 bases; nucleotides outside the gene matches: 15. The length of the CDR3 is 18 residues. CDR3 sequence reads: CASSPISPGQGASNEQFF. CDR3 coding DNA: TGCGCCAGCAGCCCCATTTCTCCGGGACAGGGGGCTTCGAATGAGCAGTTCTTC.

This clonotype was recorded at least ten times. The genes are TRBV7-9 and TRBJ1-6; 9 bases line up with TRBD1. J lost 9 bases, V lost 5 bases, and 11 bases had no gene match. This CDR3 comprises 16 residues. Germline CDR1 and CDR2: SEHNR and FQNEAQ (reference sequence). CDR3 DNA: TGTGCCAGCAGCCCACCCGGGACAGGGTTGGGTTCACCCCTCCACTTT. Its translation: CASSPPGTGLGSPLHF.

This clonotype was seen more than once but under ten times. The chain couples TRBV7-8 to TRBJ2-2; TRBD1 is a possible D gene (7 bases). The germline V gene encodes CDR1 SGHVS and CDR2 FQNEAQ. This CDR3 region has 15 residues. V lost 5 bases to trimming and J lost 8 bases, with 18 bases between them. The CDR3 is CASSLRDRSLGELFF. CDR3 nucleotide sequence: TGTGCCAGCAGCCTGCGGGACAGATCCCTGGGGGAGCTGTTTTTT.

This clonotype was counted ten times or more. V usage is TRBV20-1 and J usage is TRBJ2-1; TRBD2 aligns across 9 bases. V shed 3 bases and J 2 bases; nucleotides not matched to a gene: 5. Germline lookup yields CDR1 DFQATT and CDR2 SNEGSKA (reference sequence). The CDR3 extends over 15 amino acids. The CDR3 here is CSARESGRPYNEQFF. The CDR3 DNA reads as TGCAGTGCTAGGGAAAGCGGGAGGCCCTACAATGAGCAGTTCTTC.